This TCR beta chain was retrieved from a study of T cell responses to AZD1222 COVID-19 vaccine. Study-wide findings and caveats: Most donors were white British, females outnumbered males, and clonal diversity was possibly underestimated. Receipt of two AZD1222 doses was followed by a rise in Spike-specific TCR breadth and depth.

Profiling relied on immunoSEQ multiplex PCR, and the TCRdb table lists in-frame clones only, not all of them. The repertoire includes around 120,000 clones, roughly 91% of them detected once, and around 5% sits in the top ten. Only one count was recorded for this clone. Its antigen is not known. CDR1 is SGHKS and CDR2 is YYEKEE in the germline V gene (reference sequence). The CDR3 has 15 amino acids. The trim removed 5 bases at V and 2 bases at J, leaving 4 bases unmatched. The input for sequencing was peripheral blood, taken 28 days after the second AZD1222 dose. The source is an adult who received the AZD1222 COVID-19 vaccine. The gene calls are TRBV5-5 and TRBJ2-6, with 7 bases lining up with TRBD1. The CDR3 DNA reads TGTGCCAGCAGTTTTACAGGGGCTGGGGCCAACGTCCTGACTTTC. The encoded protein is CASSFTGAGANVLTF.